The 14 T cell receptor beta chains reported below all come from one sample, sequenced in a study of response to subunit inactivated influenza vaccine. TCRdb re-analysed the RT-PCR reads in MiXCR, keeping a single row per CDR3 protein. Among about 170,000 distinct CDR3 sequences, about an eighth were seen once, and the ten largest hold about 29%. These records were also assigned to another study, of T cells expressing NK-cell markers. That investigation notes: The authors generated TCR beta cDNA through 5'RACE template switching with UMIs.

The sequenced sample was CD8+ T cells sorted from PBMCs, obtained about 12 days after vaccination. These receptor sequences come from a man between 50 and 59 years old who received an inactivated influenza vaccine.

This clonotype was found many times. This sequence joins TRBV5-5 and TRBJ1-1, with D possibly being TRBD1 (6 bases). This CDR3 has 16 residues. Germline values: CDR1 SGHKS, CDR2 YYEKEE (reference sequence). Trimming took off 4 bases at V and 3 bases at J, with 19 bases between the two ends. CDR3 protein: CASSAVWGLVYTEAFF. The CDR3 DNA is TGTGCCAGCAGCGCCGTCTGGGGGCTTGTTTACACTGAAGCTTTCTTT. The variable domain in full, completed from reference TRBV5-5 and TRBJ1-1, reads DAGVTQSPTHLIKTRGQQVTLRCSPISGHKSVSWYQQVLGQGPQFIFQYYEKEERGRGNFPDRFSARQFPNYSSELNVNALLLGDSALYLCASSAVWGLVYTEAFFGQGTRLTVV.

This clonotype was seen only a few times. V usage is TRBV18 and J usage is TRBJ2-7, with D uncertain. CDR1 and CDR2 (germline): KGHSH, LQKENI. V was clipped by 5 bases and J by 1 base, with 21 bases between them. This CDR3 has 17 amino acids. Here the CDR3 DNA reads TGTGCCAGCTCATCCACCGGCCCGGAGCGCGTTTCCTACGAGCAGTACTTC. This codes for CASSSTGPERVSYEQYF.

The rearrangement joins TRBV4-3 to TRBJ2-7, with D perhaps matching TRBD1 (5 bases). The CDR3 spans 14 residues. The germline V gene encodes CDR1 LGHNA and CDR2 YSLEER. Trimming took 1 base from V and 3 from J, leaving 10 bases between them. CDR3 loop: CASSQAGSGYEQYF. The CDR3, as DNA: TGCGCCAGCAGCCAAGCAGGGTCAGGCTACGAGCAGTACTTC.

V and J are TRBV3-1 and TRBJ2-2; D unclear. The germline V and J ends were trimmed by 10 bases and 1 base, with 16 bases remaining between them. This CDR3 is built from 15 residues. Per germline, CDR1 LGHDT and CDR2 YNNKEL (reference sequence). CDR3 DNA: TGTGCCACCTCCCAGCTGACTCTGAACACCGGGGAGCTGTTTTTT. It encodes CATSQLTLNTGELFF.

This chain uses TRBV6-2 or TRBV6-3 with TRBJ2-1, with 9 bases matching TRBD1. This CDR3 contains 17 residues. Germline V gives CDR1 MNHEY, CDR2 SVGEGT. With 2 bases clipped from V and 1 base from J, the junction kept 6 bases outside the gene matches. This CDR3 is CASSYIPGQGSYNEQFF. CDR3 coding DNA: TGTGCCAGCAGTTACATTCCGGGACAGGGTTCCTACAATGAGCAGTTCTTC.

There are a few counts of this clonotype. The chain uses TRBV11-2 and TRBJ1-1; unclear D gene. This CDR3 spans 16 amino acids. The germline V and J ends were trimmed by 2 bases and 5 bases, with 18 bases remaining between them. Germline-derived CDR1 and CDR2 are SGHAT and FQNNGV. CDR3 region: CASSLTPVGGQTEAFF. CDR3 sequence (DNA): TGTGCCAGCAGCTTAACCCCGGTAGGAGGTCAAACTGAAGCTTTCTTT.

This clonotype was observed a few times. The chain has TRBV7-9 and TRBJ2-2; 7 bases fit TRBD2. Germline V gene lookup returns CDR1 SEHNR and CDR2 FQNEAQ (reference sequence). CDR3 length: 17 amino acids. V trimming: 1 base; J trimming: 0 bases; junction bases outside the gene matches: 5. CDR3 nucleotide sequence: TGTGCCAGCAGCTTAGGGGGACTACTCGCGAACACCGGGGAGCTGTTTTTT. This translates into CASSLGGLLANTGELFF.

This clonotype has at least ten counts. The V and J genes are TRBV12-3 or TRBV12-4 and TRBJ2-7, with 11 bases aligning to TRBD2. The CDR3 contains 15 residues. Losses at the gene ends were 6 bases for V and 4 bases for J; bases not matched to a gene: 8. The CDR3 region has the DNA TGTGCCAGCAGGGGACCCACTAGCGGGAGTTACGAGCAGTACTTC. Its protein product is CASRGPTSGSYEQYF.

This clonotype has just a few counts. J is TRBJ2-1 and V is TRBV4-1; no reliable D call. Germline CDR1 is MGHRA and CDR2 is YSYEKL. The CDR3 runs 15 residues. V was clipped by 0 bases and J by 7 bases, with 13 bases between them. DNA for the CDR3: TGCGCCAGCAGCCAAGATCGGAGTGTATGGAATGAGCAGTTCTTC. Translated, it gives CASSQDRSVWNEQFF.

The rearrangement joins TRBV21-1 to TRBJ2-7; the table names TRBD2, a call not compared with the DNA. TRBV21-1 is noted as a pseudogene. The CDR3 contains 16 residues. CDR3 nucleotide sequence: TGTGCCAGCAGCAAAGGGGGACTAGCGGGGTCCTACGAGCAGTACTTC. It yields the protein CASSKGGLAGSYEQYF.

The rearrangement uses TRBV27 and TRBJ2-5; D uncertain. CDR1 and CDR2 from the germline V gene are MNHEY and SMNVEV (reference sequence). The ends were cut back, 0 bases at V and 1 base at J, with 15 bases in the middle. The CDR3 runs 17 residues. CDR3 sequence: CASSLSALDVLQETQYF. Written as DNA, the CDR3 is TGTGCCAGCAGTTTATCGGCTTTGGACGTCCTCCAAGAGACCCAGTACTTC.

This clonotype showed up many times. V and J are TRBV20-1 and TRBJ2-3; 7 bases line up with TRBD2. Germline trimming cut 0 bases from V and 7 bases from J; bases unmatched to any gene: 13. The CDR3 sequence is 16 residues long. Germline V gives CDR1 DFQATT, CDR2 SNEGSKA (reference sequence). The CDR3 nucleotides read TGCAGTGCTAGAGATCTCCGTGGGAGGGCCGGTTATACGCAGTATTTT. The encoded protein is CSARDLRGRAGYTQYF.

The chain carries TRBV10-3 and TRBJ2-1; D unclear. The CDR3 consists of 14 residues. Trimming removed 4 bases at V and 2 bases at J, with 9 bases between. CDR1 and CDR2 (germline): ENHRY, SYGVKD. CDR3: CAISGGKTYNEQFF. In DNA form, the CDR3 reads TGTGCCATCAGTGGGGGAAAAACCTACAATGAGCAGTTCTTC.

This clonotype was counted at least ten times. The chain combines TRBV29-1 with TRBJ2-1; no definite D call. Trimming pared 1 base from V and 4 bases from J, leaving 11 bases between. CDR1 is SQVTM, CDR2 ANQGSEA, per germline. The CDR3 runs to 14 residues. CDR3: CSVEGETSYNEQFF. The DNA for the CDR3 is TGCAGCGTTGAAGGGGAAACTTCATACAATGAGCAGTTCTTC.